This TCR beta chain was documented in a study of T cells after somatic rescue of genetic block. Sequenced by immunoSEQ multiplex PCR; TCRdb stores in-frame clones only, minus some. The sample consists of about 10,000 clones, around 74% of them appearing once. The clonotype originates from a boy aged 5 to 17. Sequences were obtained from peripheral blood mononuclear cells (PBMCs).

For the CDR3, the DNA is TGTGCCAGCAGCCTTTCCGGGACAGTATCCTACGAGCAGTACTTC. Translation gives CASSLSGTVSYEQYF. The J gene is TRBJ2-7, the V gene TRBV4-2, with 7 positions matching TRBD1. The J segment lost 1 base and the V segment lost 4 bases, leaving 7 bases of the junction unmatched. The germline gives CDR1 LGHNA, CDR2 YNFKEQ. This CDR3 spans 15 amino acids.